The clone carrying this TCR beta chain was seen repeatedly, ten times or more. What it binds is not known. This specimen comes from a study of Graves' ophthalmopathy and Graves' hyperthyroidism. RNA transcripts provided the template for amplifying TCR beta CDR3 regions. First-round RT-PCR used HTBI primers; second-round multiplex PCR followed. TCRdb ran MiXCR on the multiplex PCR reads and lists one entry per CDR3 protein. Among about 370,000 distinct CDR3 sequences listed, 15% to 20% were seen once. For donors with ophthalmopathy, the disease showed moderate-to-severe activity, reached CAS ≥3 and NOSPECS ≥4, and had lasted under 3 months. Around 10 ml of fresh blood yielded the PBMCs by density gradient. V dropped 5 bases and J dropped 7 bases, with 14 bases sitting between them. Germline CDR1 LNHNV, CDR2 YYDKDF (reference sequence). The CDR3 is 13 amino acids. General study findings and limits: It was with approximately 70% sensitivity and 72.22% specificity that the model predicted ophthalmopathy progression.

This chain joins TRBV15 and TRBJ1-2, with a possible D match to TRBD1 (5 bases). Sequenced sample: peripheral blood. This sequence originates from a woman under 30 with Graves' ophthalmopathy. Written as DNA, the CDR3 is TGTGCCACCAGCGGTGGGACCATAGGTGGCTACACCTTC. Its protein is CATSGGTIGGYTF.